The rows below give T cell receptor beta chains drawn from one sample of a study of OX40 agonist ivuxolimab in advanced cancers. Assay used: immunoSEQ multiplex PCR; TCRdb lists only in-frame clones, some missing. The table includes tens of thousands of clones, approximately 89% detected once. Sequences were derived from CD4+ or CD8+ T cells sorted from blood, sampled in a trial of the OX40 agonist ivuxolimab. Receptors originate from an adult with an advanced solid tumor such as melanoma, head and neck, liver or kidney cancer. CDR3s include the opening cysteine and the closing phenylalanine or tryptophan. The D gene is left open where the match is weak. A clone size is listed for some rows: how often the clone was seen (once, few, many), or a class if it is expanded.

size,J,V,D,DNA,CDR3
-,TRBJ2-2,TRBV14,-,TGTGCCAGCAGCCAAGAGGTCGGGACCGGGGAGCTGTTTTTT,CASSQEVGTGELFF
-,TRBJ2-6,TRBV18,-,TGTGCCAGCTCACCCGGATCTGGGGCCAACGTCCTGACTTTC,CASSPGSGANVLTF
-,TRBJ2-6,TRBV14,TRBD1,TGTGCCAGCAGCCGCGGACAGGGGGTCTACTCTGGGGCCAACGTCCTGACTTTC,CASSRGQGVYSGANVLTF
-,TRBJ2-3,TRBV5-4,TRBD2,TGTGCCAGCAGCTTCGGGACTAGCGGGGGGGGAGATACGCAGTATTTT,CASSFGTSGGGDTQYF
-,TRBJ1-3,TRBV5-1,-,TGCGCCAGCAGCTTGGATAACGCCTCTGGAAACACCATATATTTT,CASSLDNASGNTIYF
-,TRBJ2-1,TRBV6-6,-,TGTGCCAGCAGCCCTATAAGCTCCTACAATGAGCAGTTCTTC,CASSPISSYNEQFF
few,TRBJ1-1,TRBV2,-,TGTGCCAGCAGTTCTTTCGATACGAACACTGAAGCTTTCTTT,CASSSFDTNTEAFF
-,TRBJ2-3,TRBV7-2,-,TGTGCCAGCAGCTTAGTTGGGAGATTGGGGACAGATACGCAGTATTTT,CASSLVGRLGTDTQYF
-,TRBJ1-4,TRBV7-9,-,TGTGCCAGCAGCTTAGGTGGCGGTTCTGAAAAACTGTTTTTT,CASSLGGGSEKLFF
-,TRBJ1-1,TRBV5-4,-,TGTGCCAGCAGCTTGGGGCCGGGGAACACTGAAGCTTTCTTT,CASSLGPGNTEAFF
-,TRBJ1-1,TRBV5-1,TRBD1,TGCGCCAGCAGCCCGGGACAGGGGACGGTGAACACTGAAGCTTTCTTT,CASSPGQGTVNTEAFF
few,TRBJ2-3,TRBV5-6,TRBD2,TGTGCCAGCAGCTTGGCCGGAAGCGGGGGGGGCACAGATACGCAGTATTTT,CASSLAGSGGGTDTQYF
few,TRBJ2-1,TRBV7-9,-,TGTGCCAGCAGCTTGGAGGGGTTGACCTACAATGAGCAGTTCTTC,CASSLEGLTYNEQFF
once,TRBJ2-1,TRBV7-8,-,TGTGCCAGCAGCTCCCCCGTTGGGCGGAGTTACAATGAGCAGTTCTTC,CASSSPVGRSYNEQFF
-,TRBJ2-7,TRBV6-1,-,TGTGCCAGCGGGGCCTACGAGCAGTACTTC,CASGAYEQYF
-,TRBJ2-5,TRBV5-1,-,TGCGCCAGCAGCTTGGATCGGGCAGAGACCCAGTACTTC,CASSLDRAETQYF
-,TRBJ1-2,TRBV5-1,TRBD1,TGCGCCAGCAGCTTGGGGACAGGGGGTAACTATGGCTACACCTTC,CASSLGTGGNYGYTF
-,TRBJ2-7,TRBV6-5,TRBD1,TGTGCCAGCAGTGACAGGGGGGGGATTTACGAGCAGTACTTC,CASSDRGGIYEQYF
-,TRBJ1-5,TRBV5-4,-,TGTGCCAGCAGCTTGGTGGGCCAGCCCCAGCATTTT,CASSLVGQPQHF
-,TRBJ1-5,TRBV9,TRBD1,TGTGCCAGCAGCGTAGGCCCAGGGGGGCTCGGCAATCAGCCCCAGCATTTT,CASSVGPGGLGNQPQHF
-,TRBJ2-5,TRBV9,-,TGTGCCAGCAGCGTAGGATTCTCGCGGGGACAAGAGACCCAGTACTTC,CASSVGFSRGQETQYF
few,TRBJ2-5,TRBV28,-,TGTGCCAGCAGCCCGCTAGTGGGGACCCAGTACTTC,CASSPLVGTQYF
-,TRBJ1-6,TRBV5-1,-,TGCGCCAGCAGCCGTACAGGGAACTCGGGTAATTCACCCCTCCACTTT,CASSRTGNSGNSPLHF
-,TRBJ1-3,TRBV6-1,-,TGTGCCAGCAGTGTCACAGGGATCTCTGGAAACACCATATATTTT,CASSVTGISGNTIYF
-,TRBJ1-6,TRBV4-1,-,TGCGCCAGCAGCCAAGCGGCGGCCCGTCTCCACTTT,CASSQAAARLHF
-,TRBJ2-6,TRBV19,-,TGTGCCAGTAACCCCAGGCGCGGGGATGGGGCCAACGTCCTGACTTTC,CASNPRRGDGANVLTF
-,TRBJ2-7,TRBV29-1,-,TGCAGCGCCTACCACTCCTACGAGCAGTACTTC,CSAYHSYEQYF
-,TRBJ1-1,TRBV6-5,-,TGTGCCAGCAGTTACTCGGGACCCAGCACTGAAGCTTTCTTT,CASSYSGPSTEAFF
-,TRBJ1-1,TRBV5-4,-,TGTGCCAGCAGCTTGGTTGGGGTAGAAGCTTTCTTT,CASSLVGVEAFF
-,TRBJ1-2,TRBV29-1,-,TGCAGCGTTGAAGATGGTGCAAACTATGGCTACACCTTC,CSVEDGANYGYTF
-,TRBJ2-1,TRBV4-2,-,TGTGCCAGCAGCCAAGAAGCGCCCCTTTCCTACAATGAGCAGTTCTTC,CASSQEAPLSYNEQFF
-,TRBJ2-7,TRBV5-1,-,TGCGCCAGCAGCTTGTATTCGCTTTCGGCAACCTACGAGCAGTACTTC,CASSLYSLSATYEQYF
-,TRBJ1-2,TRBV13,-,TGTGCCAGCAGCTTAGGAGGCGGGGCAGTCTATGGCTACACCTTC,CASSLGGGAVYGYTF
-,TRBJ2-7,TRBV30,-,TGTGCCTGGAGTCGTAGCGACTACGAGCAGTACTTC,CAWSRSDYEQYF
-,TRBJ2-3,TRBV2,-,TGTGCCAGCAGTGGGAGTCTGGCAGATACGCAGTATTTT,CASSGSLADTQYF
-,TRBJ2-2,TRBV18,TRBD1,TGTGCCAGCTCACCACGTGACAGGGTGGCCACCGGGGAGCTGTTTTTT,CASSPRDRVATGELFF
-,TRBJ2-5,TRBV6-5,-,TGTGCCAGCAGTTACTCCCAAGAGACCCAGTACTTC,CASSYSQETQYF
-,TRBJ1-5,TRBV28,-,TGTGCCAGCAGTTCTGGTCACAGGGTGGAAAATCAGCCCCAGCATTTT,CASSSGHRVENQPQHF
-,TRBJ2-1,TRBV6-5,TRBD2,TGTGCCAGCAGTTGGACTAGCGCTAAACCCTACAATGAGCAGTTCTTC,CASSWTSAKPYNEQFF
-,TRBJ1-6,TRBV6-1,TRBD1,TGTGCCAGCAGTGTCGGACAGGGTGTGTTCTCACCCCTCCACTTT,CASSVGQGVFSPLHF
-,TRBJ2-5,TRBV9,-,TGTGCCAGCAGCGGGGGGGAGGCAGGAAATTACCAAGAGACCCAGTACTTC,CASSGGEAGNYQETQYF
medium-sized,TRBJ2-3,TRBV19,TRBD1,TGTGCCAGTAGTATCGGGACAGGGGGTAATACGCAGTATTTT,CASSIGTGGNTQYF
-,TRBJ1-6,TRBV27,TRBD1,TGTGCCAGCAGTACCTCGACAGGGGCATCCCTCCACTTT,CASSTSTGASLHF
-,TRBJ2-1,TRBV19,TRBD1,TGTGCCACCCAGGACAGGGTCTACAATGAGCAGTTCTTC,CATQDRVYNEQFF
-,TRBJ2-5,TRBV9,-,TGTGCCAGCAGCCTTGGGACTCACTCACGGGAGACCCAGTACTTC,CASSLGTHSRETQYF
once,TRBJ2-3,TRBV6-5,TRBD1,TGTGCCAGCAGCAGAGGGGGCACTGGCACAGATACGCAGTATTTT,CASSRGGTGTDTQYF
-,TRBJ2-1,TRBV6-6,TRBD2,TGTGCCAGCAGTTCCTTCGGCGGGAGGAGAAACAATGAGCAGTTCTTC,CASSSFGGRRNNEQFF
once,TRBJ1-3,TRBV5-1,TRBD1,TGCGCCAGCAGCCTACTGACAGGGGGCCAGTCTGGAAACACCATATATTTT,CASSLLTGGQSGNTIYF
once,TRBJ2-5,TRBV19,-,TGTGCCAGTAGTAGTAGCAGCGGGGAGACCCAGTACTTC,CASSSSSGETQYF
-,TRBJ2-3,TRBV19,-,TGTGCCAGTAGTATAACGGGATGGGGCACAGATACGCAGTATTTT,CASSITGWGTDTQYF